This T cell receptor beta chain derives from a study of blood T cell repertoires in COVID-19. Overall study context: Spain, Italy and the United States supplied samples that represented acute and convalescent COVID-19.

Source study methods: Counts of nucleated cells, estimated from reference gene primer amplification, were obtained. Assay: immunoSEQ multiplex PCR; the TCRdb copy retains only in-frame clones and omits some. That table furnishes V, J and clone size, whereas the DNA furnished D and trimming. The profile shows 110,000 to 150,000 clones, around 84% of them singletons. The trim removed 5 bases at V and 0 bases at J, leaving 6 bases unmatched. Germline CDR1 and CDR2: MDHEN and SYDVKM. This CDR3 region has 15 residues. The clonotype was recovered from a woman in her fifties or sixties with acute or convalescent COVID-19. Sequenced: peripheral blood. The genes are TRBV28 and TRBJ1-1, with 7 bases identical to TRBD1. CDR3 sequence reads: CASSPGGPLNTEAFF. In DNA form, the CDR3 reads TGTGCCAGCAGTCCAGGGGGACCTTTGAACACTGAAGCTTTCTTT.